Below are 16 T cell receptor beta chains sequenced from a single sample in a study of CD8+CD57+ T cells in acquired aplastic anemia. Before being chosen for sequencing, patients had shown CD8+CD57+ cell expansion by flow cytometry. Genomic DNA templated the TCR beta VDJ and CDR3 profiling. TCRdb passed the reads through MiXCR, listing each CDR3 protein once. The sample holds about 160,000 distinct CDR3 sequences, 70% to 80% seen once. The sample was sorted CD4+, CD8+, or CD8+CD57+ T cells (not recorded which) from PBMCs. The receptor source for this set is a human donor with aplastic anemia.

This chain connects TRBV19 to TRBJ2-7, with D possibly matching TRBD1 (5 bases). Trimming stripped 10 bases from V and 2 bases from J, with 15 bases between. Germline V CDR1 and CDR2: LNHDA, SQIVND (reference sequence). This CDR3 has 13 residues. This CDR3 reads CATSPGLTYEQYF. The CDR3 DNA follows: TGTGCCACCTCGCCAGGGCTAACCTACGAGCAGTACTTC.

This chain joins TRBV7-2 and TRBJ1-1; no definite D call. V lost 3 bases and J 4 bases, leaving 6 bases between the germline ends. This CDR3 contains 12 residues. Germline lookup yields CDR1 SGHTA and CDR2 FQGNSA. The CDR3: CASSFHLTEAFF. The CDR3 nucleotides read TGTGCCAGCAGCTTTCATCTCACTGAAGCTTTCTTT.

The sample holds a few counts of this clonotype. This chain links TRBV5-6 with TRBJ2-7; D not resolved. Germline V lookup: CDR1 SGHDT, CDR2 YYEEEE. The CDR3 sequence is 14 residues long. With 0 bases removed from V and 6 bases from J, the gap between germline ends came to 13 bases. The CDR3 here is CASSLGTGSSEQYF. The CDR3 nucleotides read TGTGCCAGCAGCTTGGGTACGGGTTCGAGCGAGCAGTACTTC. The variable domain in full, with the rest retrieved from reference TRBV5-6 and TRBJ2-7, is DAGVTQSPTHLIKTRGQQVTLRCSPKSGHDTVSWYQQALGQGPQFIFQYYEEEERQRGNFPDRFSGHQFPNYSSELNVNALLLGDSALYLCASSLGTGSSEQYFGPGTRLTVT.

Only one count was recorded for this clonotype. This is likely a read error, given that the CDR3 carries no conserved phenylalanine or tryptophan at its end. The V gene is TRBV6-5, the J gene TRBJ1-6; unclear D gene. Trimming left V 5 bases short and J 7 bases short, with 15 bases between. Germline V gene data show CDR1 as MNHEY and CDR2 as SVGAGI. The CDR3 consists of 15 residues. The CDR3 spells CASSAREARNSPLHL. CDR3 in DNA: TGTGCCAGCAGTGCCCGGGAGGCCCGGAATTCACCCCTCCACCTT.

V usage is TRBV2 and J usage is TRBJ1-4, with D possibly matching TRBD1 (5 bases). Trimming removed 6 bases at V and 4 bases at J, with 15 bases between. Germline V CDR1 and CDR2: SNHLY, FYNNEI. The CDR3 consists of 15 residues. CDR3 amino acids: CASSLGGTGNEKLFF. In nucleotides, the CDR3 is TGTGCCAGCAGCTTAGGCGGGACGGGTAATGAAAAACTGTTTTTT.

For this clonotype: The junction shows a germline mismatch at one end, possibly a read error. The chain employs TRBV10-3 and TRBJ2-2, with D maybe TRBD1 (6 bases). Germline CDR1 and CDR2: ENHRY and SYGVKD. This CDR3 has 12 residues. CDR3 sequence reads: CASSTGSGELFF. The CDR3 nucleotides read TGTGCCAGCAGTACAGGGTCCGGGGAGCTGTTTTTT.

This clonotype was observed a few times. This CDR3 is CASSQLAGDIQYF. As DNA, the CDR3 is TGCGCCAGCAGCCAGCTAGCGGGGGACATTCAGTACTTC. The rearrangement joins TRBV4-3 to TRBJ2-4; 10 positions match TRBD2. Looked up from germline, CDR1 is LGHNA and CDR2 is YSLEER. The CDR3 runs to 13 residues. V lost 3 bases and J lost 8; bases outside the gene matches: 1.

This clonotype was observed at least ten times. V is TRBV6-4 and J is TRBJ2-3, with D perhaps matching TRBD2 (6 bases). The germline gives CDR1 MRHNA, CDR2 SNTAGT. The V end lost 3 bases, the J end lost 0 bases, and 7 bases lay between the germline ends. CDR3 length: 14 residues. CDR3 region: CASSEGTSTDTQYF. In nucleotides, the CDR3 is TGTGCCAGCAGTGAGGGGACTAGCACAGATACGCAGTATTTT.

The gene calls are TRBV2 and TRBJ1-5, with 10 bases identical to TRBD1. The CDR3 extends over 16 amino acids. Germline lookup yields CDR1 SNHLY and CDR2 FYNNEI. The V gene end was trimmed by 6 bases and the J gene end by 7 bases; junction bases not matched to a gene: 12. CDR3 protein: CASSKTGQGMRQPQHF. DNA of the CDR3: TGTGCCAGCAGCAAAACGGGACAGGGGATGAGGCAGCCCCAGCATTTT.

This clonotype was counted a few times. The V call is TRBV19, the J call TRBJ1-2; D possibly corresponds to TRBD1 (5 bases). Germline V gives CDR1 LNHDA, CDR2 SQIVND (reference sequence). The V gene lost 1 base and the J gene lost 4 bases, with 10 bases spanning the gap. CDR3 length equals 14 residues. The CDR3 protein is CASSIVGVSYGYTF. The CDR3 region has the DNA TGTGCCAGTAGTATAGTAGGGGTATCCTATGGCTACACCTTC.

The gene calls are TRBV7-2 and TRBJ1-1; the D is unclear. Germline V gene lookup returns CDR1 SGHTA and CDR2 FQGNSA. The CDR3 has 13 residues. The germline V and J ends were trimmed by 3 bases and 3 bases, with 8 bases remaining between them. CDR3 bases: TGTGCCAGCAGCTTTCAAGGTCACACTGAAGCTTTCTTT. This gives the protein CASSFQGHTEAFF. The whole variable domain, filled in from reference TRBV7-2 and TRBJ1-1, reads GAGVSQSPSNKVTEKGKDVELRCDPISGHTALYWYRQSLGQGLEFLIYFQGNSAPDKSGLPSDRFSAERTGGSVSTLTIQRTQQEDSAVYLCASSFQGHTEAFFGQGTRLTVV.

The chain recombines TRBV29-1 with TRBJ1-2, with 9 bases fitting TRBD1. Germline V gene data show CDR1 as SQVTM and CDR2 as ANQGSEA. The V segment lost 6 bases and the J segment 0 bases; nucleotides outside the gene matches: 11. This CDR3 has 16 amino acids. The CDR3 DNA is TGCAGCGTGGGCACCGGGACAGGGTTCTCTAACTATGGCTACACCTTC. It encodes CSVGTGTGFSNYGYTF.

With regard to this clonotype: This CDR3 is missing its conserved last phenylalanine or tryptophan, likely due to a read error. V is TRBV24-1 and J is TRBJ2-7; 7 bases agree with TRBD1. The CDR3 loop spans 14 amino acids. The V and J ends lost 5 bases and 1 base, in that order; junction bases with no gene match: 4. Germline V lookup: CDR1 KGHDR, CDR2 SFDVKD. In DNA form, the CDR3 reads TGTGCCACCAGTGCCCCGGACAGGTCCTACGAGCAGTACCTC. Its protein product is CATSAPDRSYEQYL.

V and J are TRBV10-1 and TRBJ2-1; TRBD2 is a possible D gene (5 bases). Germline V lookup: CDR1 WNHNN, CDR2 SYGVQD (reference sequence). V gave up 5 bases and J gave up 2 bases, with 16 bases separating them. The CDR3 sequence is 16 residues long. This CDR3 is CASSNQLATTYNEQFF. CDR3 in DNA: TGCGCCAGCAGTAATCAGCTAGCCACCACCTACAATGAGCAGTTCTTC.

This clonotype was found a few times. The chain uses TRBV7-9 and TRBJ2-5; D is perhaps TRBD2 (5 bases). Trimming shortened V by 2 bases and J by 5 bases, and 12 bases separated the two germline ends. Germline loops: CDR1 SEHNR, CDR2 FQNEAQ (reference sequence). This CDR3 region has 14 residues. The CDR3 reads CASSLTGSGETQYF. The DNA for the CDR3 is TGTGCCAGCAGCTTAACGGGGTCCGGGGAGACCCAGTACTTC.

This chain joins TRBV15 and TRBJ2-3; a possible D gene is TRBD1 (7 bases). Germline CDR1 reads LNHNV; CDR2 reads YYDKDF (reference sequence). V was trimmed by 0 bases and J by 5 bases, leaving 12 bases between them. This CDR3 is built from 15 residues. CDR3 amino acids: CATSRDPQGGDTQYF. CDR3 nucleotides: TGTGCCACCAGCAGAGATCCCCAGGGGGGAGATACGCAGTATTTT.